Listed here is a single TCR beta chain. These data belong to a study of blood T cell repertoires in COVID-19. For the study at large: The study drew acute and convalescent COVID-19 samples from the United States, Italy and Spain. Sources were T cells, B-cell-depleted T cells, or PBMCs; the material itself was cDNA or gDNA.

Data came from immunoSEQ multiplex PCR; TCRdb stores just in-frame clones and leaves some out. The sample has 470,000 or so clones, 70% to 90% seen once; the top ten hold under 2%. Trimming at V came to 2 bases and at J to 0 bases, leaving 7 bases not matched to a gene. Germline CDR1 is SEHNR and CDR2 is FQNEAQ (reference sequence). This CDR3 region has 18 residues. Donors were grouped by their self-reported clinical history. This receptor was identified in a woman under 30 with acute COVID-19. The sample was PBMCs or T cells enriched from blood (not recorded which). V is TRBV7-9 and J is TRBJ2-7; 13 bases map to TRBD2. CDR3 nucleotide sequence: TGTGCCAGCAGCTTAAAAACTAGCGGGAGGGCCCGCTCCTACGAGCAGTACTTC. Its protein product is CASSLKTSGRARSYEQYF.